The 11 T cell receptor beta chains presented below share a single source sample, sequenced in a study of T cells after yellow fever vaccination. MiXCR, applied by TCRdb to the 5' RACE reads, yields one record per CDR3 protein. The repertoire holds 150,000 to 200,000 distinct CDR3 sequences, with approximately 9.9% as singletons. Here the sequenced sample was CD8+ T cells sorted from PBMCs, taken 15 days after the yellow fever booster vaccination. The source of these receptors is a man aged 18 to 29 who received the YFV17D yellow fever vaccine.

The V gene is TRBV4-2, the J gene TRBJ2-7, with 7 bases aligning to TRBD2. CDR3 size: 15 residues. V dropped 1 base and J dropped 1; count of bases not matched to a gene: 4. Germline-derived CDR1 and CDR2 are LGHNA and YNFKEQ. CDR3: CASSQGRAGSYEQYF. In DNA form, the CDR3 reads TGTGCCAGCAGCCAAGGAAGAGCGGGGTCCTACGAGCAGTACTTC.

This clonotype was counted a few times. The CDR3 DNA reads TGTGCCAGCAGTTACACAGCTAATCAGCCCCAGCATTTT. Protein: CASSYTANQPQHF. V and J are TRBV6-5 and TRBJ1-5; D gene ambiguous. Between the trimmed V and J ends, which lost 2 bases and 4 bases, there was a span of 6 bases. This CDR3 is built from 13 residues. Germline V gene lookup returns CDR1 MNHEY and CDR2 SVGAGI.

The table lists this clonotype with a few counts. DNA for the CDR3: TGCGCCAGCAGCGCTCGACTAGCGGGGGGGAACACCGGGGAGCTGTTTTTT. Protein sequence: CASSARLAGGNTGELFF. The chain links TRBV5-1 to TRBJ2-2; 13 bases align to TRBD2. Trimming cost V 4 bases and J 1 base; bases outside gene matches: 4. The CDR3 spans 17 residues. Germline assignment: CDR1 SGHRS and CDR2 YFSETQ.

This clonotype has a handful of counts. The V gene is TRBV29-1, the J gene TRBJ2-2; 8 bases are shared with TRBD1. The germline gives CDR1 SQVTM, CDR2 ANQGSEA. The CDR3 extends over 13 amino acids. With V trimmed by 6 bases and J by 7 bases, 7 bases remained unmatched. The chain's CDR3 is CSVQGQGIGELFF. As DNA, the CDR3 is TGCAGCGTACAAGGACAGGGCATCGGGGAGCTGTTTTTT.

In this sample, this clonotype turned up a few times. This sequence joins TRBV4-3 and TRBJ1-2, with 9 bases identical to TRBD1. CDR1 is LGHNA, CDR2 YSLEER, per germline. Trimming at V came to 0 bases and at J to 5 bases, leaving 4 bases not matched to a gene. This CDR3 has 15 amino acids. The CDR3 DNA follows: TGCGCCAGCAGCCAAGAGGAGGGACAGGGTTATGGCTACACCTTC. Amino acid sequence: CASSQEEGQGYGYTF.

In this sample, this clonotype turned up a few times. V gene TRBV7-6 combines with J gene TRBJ2-1; possible D gene TRBD2, 6 bases. The CDR3 runs to 16 residues. V lost 5 bases and J 0 bases, leaving 14 bases between the germline ends. Germline V gives CDR1 SGHVS, CDR2 FNYEAQ. This CDR3 reads CASSTDRGSSYNEQFF. The CDR3 bases are TGTGCCAGCAGCACTGATCGGGGGAGCTCCTACAATGAGCAGTTCTTC.

Many counts were recorded for this clonotype. The chain recombines TRBV4-3 with TRBJ1-4; D remains ambiguous. The V and J ends lost 1 base and 3 bases respectively, with 15 bases between them. Germline CDR1 reads LGHNA; CDR2 reads YSLEER. This CDR3 is 17 amino acids long. In DNA form, the CDR3 reads TGCGCCAGCAGCCAAGGGACCTTCGCAGGATCTAATGAAAAACTGTTTTTT. Protein: CASSQGTFAGSNEKLFF.

The V gene is TRBV19, the J gene TRBJ1-5; TRBD1 aligns across 8 bases. Germline lookup yields CDR1 LNHDA and CDR2 SQIVND (reference sequence). The trim removed 5 bases at V and 4 bases at J, leaving 7 bases unmatched. The CDR3 spans 15 residues. DNA for the CDR3: TGTGCCAGTAGTGGAACAGGGGGACTTAATCAGCCCCAGCATTTT. It yields the protein CASSGTGGLNQPQHF. The complete variable domain, with remaining parts taken from reference TRBV19 and TRBJ1-5, reads DGGITQSPKYLFRKEGQNVTLSCEQNLNHDAMYWYRQDPGQGLRLIYYSQIVNDFQKGDIAEGYSVSREKKESFPLTVTSAQKNPTAFYLCASSGTGGLNQPQHFGDGTRLSIL.

The rearrangement joins TRBV5-4 to TRBJ1-2; 8 bases match TRBD1. From germline, CDR1 is SGHNT and CDR2 YYREEE (reference sequence). The V gene end was trimmed by 4 bases and the J gene end by 8 bases; junction bases not matched to a gene: 13. The CDR3 consists of 15 residues. This CDR3 reads CASSLPDREPRGYTF. The DNA for the CDR3 is TGTGCCAGCAGCCTACCGGACAGGGAGCCTCGAGGCTACACCTTC.

The chain joins TRBV19 to TRBJ2-1; D not resolved. V was shortened by 1 base and J by 5 bases, with 3 bases between the two germline ends. In germline, CDR1 is LNHDA, CDR2 SQIVND (reference sequence). CDR3 length: 12 residues. The CDR3 is CASSIGNNEQFF. CDR3 DNA: TGTGCCAGTAGTATAGGAAACAATGAGCAGTTCTTC.

The table lists this clonotype with a few counts. The rearrangement links TRBV9 to TRBJ2-3; 10 bases are a match to TRBD2. This CDR3 region has 16 residues. The V and J ends lost 3 bases and 4 bases, in that order; junction bases with no gene match: 8. CDR1 and CDR2 (germline): SGDLS, YYNGEE. The CDR3 loop reads CASSGTGTSASDTQYF. CDR3 nucleotides: TGTGCCAGCAGCGGCACCGGGACTAGCGCGTCAGATACGCAGTATTTT.